These T cell receptor beta chains were read from a single sample in a study of blood T cell repertoires in COVID-19. Measured with immunoSEQ multiplex PCR; TCRdb has only the in-frame clones, and not every one. The sample has about 35,000 clones, 80% to 90% seen once. The sequenced sample consisted of peripheral blood. The receptors come from a man aged 80 or over with active COVID-19. Both conserved end residues are part of each CDR3. A D gene is named only where the DNA matches it firmly. For some rows the clone size is stated as once, few or many, or as a class when expanded; others skip it.

d_gene | j_gene | abundance | v_gene | CDR3aa | CDR3nt
. | TRBJ2-5 | . | TRBV6-2/TRBV6-3 | CASSYSVQETQYF | TGTGCCAGCAGTTACTCCGTCCAAGAGACCCAGTACTTC
TRBD2 | TRBJ2-2 | . | TRBV27 | CASSFSASGTTGELFF | TGTGCCAGCAGTTTTTCAGCTAGCGGTACGACCGGGGAGCTGTTTTTT
TRBD2 | TRBJ2-1 | . | TRBV18 | CASSPRTSGSNEQFF | TGTGCCAGCTCACCAAGGACTAGCGGGAGCAATGAGCAGTTCTTC
TRBD1 | TRBJ1-6 | . | TRBV5-1 | CASSWGTGGGSPLHF | TGCGCCAGCAGCTGGGGGACAGGGGGCGGTTCACCCCTCCACTTT
. | TRBJ2-3 | . | TRBV27 | CASSFLASSTDTQYF | TGTGCCAGCAGTTTTTTGGCATCCAGCACAGATACGCAGTATTTT
TRBD2 | TRBJ2-7 | once | TRBV7-9 | CASSFGGVVYEQYF | TGTGCCAGCAGCTTTGGGGGGGTCGTCTACGAGCAGTACTTC
TRBD1 | TRBJ2-7 | . | TRBV7-2 | CASSSLRDRGRSQVEQYF | TGTGCCAGCAGCTCCCTCCGGGACAGGGGGCGCAGTCAAGTCGAGCAGTACTTC
. | TRBJ2-7 | . | TRBV7-2 | CASSPQIQGFSYEQYF | TGTGCCAGCAGCCCGCAGATCCAGGGTTTTTCATACGAGCAGTACTTC
TRBD1 | TRBJ2-3 | . | TRBV9 | CASSKGQGARGQYF | TGTGCCAGCAGCAAGGGGCAGGGGGCCCGAGGGCAGTATTTT
TRBD1 | TRBJ1-5 | . | TRBV27 | CASSLGQGGNQPQHF | TGTGCCAGCAGTCTGGGACAGGGCGGTAATCAGCCCCAGCATTTT
. | TRBJ1-5 | . | TRBV7-2 | CASSLGLEGNQPQHF | TGTGCCAGCAGCTTGGGATTGGAGGGCAATCAGCCCCAGCATTTT
. | TRBJ1-1 | . | TRBV6-6 | CASRPTRGGFTEAFF | TGTGCCAGCAGGCCGACCCGGGGGGGATTCACTGAAGCTTTCTTT
. | TRBJ1-1 | . | TRBV19 | CASSTAGRNTEAFF | TGTGCCAGTAGTACAGCAGGCAGGAACACTGAAGCTTTCTTT
TRBD1 | TRBJ2-7 | . | TRBV6-6 | CASTDRQGAYEQYF | TGTGCCAGCACCGACCGACAGGGGGCCTACGAGCAGTACTTC
TRBD2 | TRBJ2-1 | . | TRBV29-1 | CSVESSGRLYEQFF | TGCAGCGTTGAGTCGAGCGGGAGACTGTATGAGCAGTTCTTC
. | TRBJ2-7 | . | TRBV3-1/TRBV3-2 | CASSQEEGSEQYF | TGTGCCAGCAGCCAAGAGGAGGGTAGCGAGCAGTACTTC
. | TRBJ2-3 | . | TRBV5-4 | CASSLAERRSTDTQYF | TGTGCCAGCAGCTTGGCAGAGCGGAGGAGCACAGATACGCAGTATTTT
. | TRBJ1-5 | . | TRBV30 | CAWSVRGYQPQHF | TGTGCCTGGAGTGTAAGGGGTTATCAGCCCCAGCATTTT
. | TRBJ1-1 | . | TRBV28 | CASSRDITEAFF | TGTGCCAGCAGCCGGGATATAACTGAAGCTTTCTTT
. | TRBJ1-6 | . | TRBV28 | CASSPERGSPLHF | TGTGCCAGCAGTCCAGAGCGGGGATCACCCCTCCACTTT
. | TRBJ2-5 | . | TRBV28 | CASSPLRRGGVETQYF | TGTGCCAGCAGTCCCCTAAGAAGGGGGGGGGTGGAGACCCAGTACTTC
. | TRBJ2-5 | . | TRBV5-1 | CASSPTGMAETQYF | TGCGCCAGCAGCCCAACAGGGATGGCAGAGACCCAGTACTTC
TRBD1 | TRBJ2-1 | . | TRBV11-3 | CASSPSGQGRNEQFF | TGTGCCAGCAGCCCTTCGGGACAGGGACGCAATGAGCAGTTCTTC
TRBD1 | TRBJ2-1 | . | TRBV9 | CASSLSGTGIQNEQFF | TGTGCCAGCAGTCTGAGTGGGACAGGGATACAGAATGAGCAGTTCTTC
. | TRBJ1-2 | . | TRBV7-2 | CASSSTGFESYTF | TGTGCCAGCAGCTCGACCGGGTTCGAGAGCTACACCTTC
TRBD2 | TRBJ2-1 | . | TRBV5-1 | CASSGTGTSKALSSYNEQFF | TGCGCCAGCAGCGGAACCGGGACTAGCAAGGCGCTTTCCTCTTACAATGAGCAGTTCTTC